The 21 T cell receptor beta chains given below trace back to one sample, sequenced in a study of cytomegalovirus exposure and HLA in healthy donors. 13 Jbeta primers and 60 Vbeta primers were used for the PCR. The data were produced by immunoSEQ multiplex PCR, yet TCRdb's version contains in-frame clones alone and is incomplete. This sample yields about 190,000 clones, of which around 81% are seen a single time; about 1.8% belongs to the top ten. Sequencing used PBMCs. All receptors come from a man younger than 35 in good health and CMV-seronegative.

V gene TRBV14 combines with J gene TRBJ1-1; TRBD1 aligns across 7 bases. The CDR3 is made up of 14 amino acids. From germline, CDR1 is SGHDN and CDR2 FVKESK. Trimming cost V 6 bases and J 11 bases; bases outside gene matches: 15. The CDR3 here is CASSQLGTDSTAFF. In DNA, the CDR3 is TGTGCCAGCAGTCAACTGGGGACAGACAGTACGGCTTTCTTT.

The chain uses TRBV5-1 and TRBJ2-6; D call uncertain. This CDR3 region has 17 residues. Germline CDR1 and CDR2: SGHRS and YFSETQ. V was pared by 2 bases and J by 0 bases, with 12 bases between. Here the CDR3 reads CASSFYQLSSGANVLTF. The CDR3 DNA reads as TGCGCCAGCAGCTTCTACCAACTGAGCTCTGGGGCCAACGTCCTGACTTTC.

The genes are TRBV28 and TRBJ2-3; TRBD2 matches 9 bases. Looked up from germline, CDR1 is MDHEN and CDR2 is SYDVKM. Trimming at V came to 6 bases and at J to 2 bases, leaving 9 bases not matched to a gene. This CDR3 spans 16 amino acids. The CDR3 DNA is TGTGCCAGCAGACGTATGACTAGCGGCTACACAGATACGCAGTATTTT. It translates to CASRRMTSGYTDTQYF.

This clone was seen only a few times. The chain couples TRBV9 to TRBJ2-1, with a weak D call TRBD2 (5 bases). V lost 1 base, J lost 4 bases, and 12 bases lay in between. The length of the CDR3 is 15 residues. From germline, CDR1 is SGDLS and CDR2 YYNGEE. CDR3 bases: TGTGCCAGCAGCGTATCGGTCGGCGGGTACAATGAGCAGTTCTTC. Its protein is CASSVSVGGYNEQFF.

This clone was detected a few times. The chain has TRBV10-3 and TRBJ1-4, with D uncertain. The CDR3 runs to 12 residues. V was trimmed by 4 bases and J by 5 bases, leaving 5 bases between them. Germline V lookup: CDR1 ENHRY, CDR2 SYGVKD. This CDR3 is CAISAENEKLFF. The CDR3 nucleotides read TGTGCCATCAGTGCAGAAAATGAAAAACTGTTTTTT.

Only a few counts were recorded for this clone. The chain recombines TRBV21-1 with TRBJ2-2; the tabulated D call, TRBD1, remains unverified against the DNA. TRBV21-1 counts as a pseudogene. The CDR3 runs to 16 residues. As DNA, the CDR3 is TGTGCCAGCAGCCCCTTTGACAGGGTGGGCACCGGGGAGCTGTTTTTT. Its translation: CASSPFDRVGTGELFF.

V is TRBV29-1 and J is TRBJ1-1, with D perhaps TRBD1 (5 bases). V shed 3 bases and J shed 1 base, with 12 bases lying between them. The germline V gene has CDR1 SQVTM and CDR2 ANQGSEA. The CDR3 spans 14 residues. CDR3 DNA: TGCAGCGTTGAGCTCAGGGTGGGGAACACTGAAGCTTTCTTT. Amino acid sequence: CSVELRVGNTEAFF.

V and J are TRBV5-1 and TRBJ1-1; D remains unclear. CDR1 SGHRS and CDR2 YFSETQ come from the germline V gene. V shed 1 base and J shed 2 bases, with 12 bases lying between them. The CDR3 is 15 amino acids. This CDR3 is CASSLYLSVNTEAFF. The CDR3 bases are TGCGCCAGCAGCTTGTATCTTTCGGTAAACACTGAAGCTTTCTTT.

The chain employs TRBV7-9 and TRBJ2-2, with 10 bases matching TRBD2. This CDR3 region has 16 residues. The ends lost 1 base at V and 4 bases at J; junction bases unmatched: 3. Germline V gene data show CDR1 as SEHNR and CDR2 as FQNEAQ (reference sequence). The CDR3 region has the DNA TGTGCCAGCAGCTTAGGCCTAGCGGGGGCCACCGGGGAGCTGTTTTTT. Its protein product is CASSLGLAGATGELFF. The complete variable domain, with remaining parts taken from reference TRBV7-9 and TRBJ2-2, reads DTGVSQNPRHKITKRGQNVTFRCDPISEHNRLYWYRQTLGQGPEFLTYFQNEAQLEKSRLLSDRFSAERPKGSFSTLEIQRTEQGDSAMYLCASSLGLAGATGELFFGEGSRLTVL.

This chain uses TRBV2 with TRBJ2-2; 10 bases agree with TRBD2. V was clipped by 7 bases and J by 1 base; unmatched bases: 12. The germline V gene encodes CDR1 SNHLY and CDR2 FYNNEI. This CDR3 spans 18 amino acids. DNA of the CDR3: TGTGCCAGCACCGACCCCCTAGCGGGGGACGGGAACACCGGGGAGCTGTTTTTT. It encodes CASTDPLAGDGNTGELFF. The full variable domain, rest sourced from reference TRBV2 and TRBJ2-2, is EPEVTQTPSHQVTQMGQEVILRCVPISNHLYFYWYRQILGQKVEFLVSFYNNEISEKSEIFDDQFSVERPDGSNFTLKIRSTKLEDSAMYFCASTDPLAGDGNTGELFFGEGSRLTVL.

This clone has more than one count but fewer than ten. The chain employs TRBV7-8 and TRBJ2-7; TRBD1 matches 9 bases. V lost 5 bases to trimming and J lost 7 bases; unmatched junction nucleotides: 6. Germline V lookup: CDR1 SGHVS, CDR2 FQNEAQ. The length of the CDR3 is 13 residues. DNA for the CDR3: TGTGCCAGCAGCCGAGGGACAGGGCGGGAGCAGTACTTC. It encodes CASSRGTGREQYF.

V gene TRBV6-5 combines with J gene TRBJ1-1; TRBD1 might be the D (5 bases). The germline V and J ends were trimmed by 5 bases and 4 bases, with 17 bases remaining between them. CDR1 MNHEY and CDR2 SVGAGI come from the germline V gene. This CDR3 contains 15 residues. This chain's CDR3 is CASSQHRGRFTEAFF. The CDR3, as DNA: TGTGCCAGCAGTCAACACCGGGGGAGGTTCACTGAAGCTTTCTTT.

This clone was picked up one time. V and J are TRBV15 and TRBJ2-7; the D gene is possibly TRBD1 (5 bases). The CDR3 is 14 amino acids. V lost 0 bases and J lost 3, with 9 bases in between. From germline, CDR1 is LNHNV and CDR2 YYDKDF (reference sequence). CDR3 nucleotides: TGTGCCACCAGCAGAGAAAGGGGTATCTACGAGCAGTACTTC. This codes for CATSRERGIYEQYF.

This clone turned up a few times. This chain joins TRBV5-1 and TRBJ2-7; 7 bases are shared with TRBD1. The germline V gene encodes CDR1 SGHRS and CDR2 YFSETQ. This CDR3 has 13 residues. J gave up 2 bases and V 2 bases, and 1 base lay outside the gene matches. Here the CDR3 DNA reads TGCGCCAGCAGCTTTGACAGGGCCTACGAGCAGTACTTC. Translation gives CASSFDRAYEQYF.

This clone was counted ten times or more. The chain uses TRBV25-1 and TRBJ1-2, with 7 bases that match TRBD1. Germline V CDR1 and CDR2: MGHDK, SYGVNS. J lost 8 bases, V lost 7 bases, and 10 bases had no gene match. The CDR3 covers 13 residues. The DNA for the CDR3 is TGTGCCAGCACTCCGGGACAGTCAAAAGGCTACACCTTC. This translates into CASTPGQSKGYTF.

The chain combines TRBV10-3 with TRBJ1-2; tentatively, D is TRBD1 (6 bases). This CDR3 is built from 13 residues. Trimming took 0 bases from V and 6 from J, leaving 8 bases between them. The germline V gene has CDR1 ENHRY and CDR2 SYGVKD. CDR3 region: CAISESTGNGYTF. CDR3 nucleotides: TGTGCCATCAGTGAGTCCACAGGGAATGGCTACACCTTC.

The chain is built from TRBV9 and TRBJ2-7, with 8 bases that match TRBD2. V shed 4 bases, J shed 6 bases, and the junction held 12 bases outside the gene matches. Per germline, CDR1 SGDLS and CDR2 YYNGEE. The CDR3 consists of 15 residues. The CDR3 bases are TGTGCCAGCAGCTTCACCGGGACTAGGTCTTCCGAGCAGTACTTC. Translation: CASSFTGTRSSEQYF.

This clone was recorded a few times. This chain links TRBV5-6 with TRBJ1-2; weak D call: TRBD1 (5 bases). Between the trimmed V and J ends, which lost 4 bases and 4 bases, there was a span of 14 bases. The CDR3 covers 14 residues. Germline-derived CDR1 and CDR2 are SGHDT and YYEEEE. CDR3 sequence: CASSEGGTPYGYTF. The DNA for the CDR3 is TGTGCCAGCAGCGAAGGAGGGACGCCCTATGGCTACACCTTC.

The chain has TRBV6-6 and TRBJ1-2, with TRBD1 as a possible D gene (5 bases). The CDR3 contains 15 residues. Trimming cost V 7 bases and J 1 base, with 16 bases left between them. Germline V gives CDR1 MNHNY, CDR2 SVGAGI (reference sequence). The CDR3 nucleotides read TGTGCCAGCATCCCCGGGGGGGAGGGTAACTATGGCTACACCTTC. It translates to CASIPGGEGNYGYTF.

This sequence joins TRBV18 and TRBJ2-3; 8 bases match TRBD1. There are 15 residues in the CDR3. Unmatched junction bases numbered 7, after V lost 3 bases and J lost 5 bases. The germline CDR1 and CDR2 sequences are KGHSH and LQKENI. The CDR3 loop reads CASSPGAGGEDTQYF. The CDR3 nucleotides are TGTGCCAGCTCACCCGGGGCAGGGGGCGAAGATACGCAGTATTTT.

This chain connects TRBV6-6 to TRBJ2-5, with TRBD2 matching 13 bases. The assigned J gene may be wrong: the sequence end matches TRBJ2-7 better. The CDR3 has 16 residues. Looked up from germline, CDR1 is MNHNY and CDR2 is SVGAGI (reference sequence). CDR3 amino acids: CASSYSRTSGGSEQYF. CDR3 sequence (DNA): TGTGCCAGCAGTTACTCGAGGACTAGCGGGGGAAGCGAGCAGTACTTC.